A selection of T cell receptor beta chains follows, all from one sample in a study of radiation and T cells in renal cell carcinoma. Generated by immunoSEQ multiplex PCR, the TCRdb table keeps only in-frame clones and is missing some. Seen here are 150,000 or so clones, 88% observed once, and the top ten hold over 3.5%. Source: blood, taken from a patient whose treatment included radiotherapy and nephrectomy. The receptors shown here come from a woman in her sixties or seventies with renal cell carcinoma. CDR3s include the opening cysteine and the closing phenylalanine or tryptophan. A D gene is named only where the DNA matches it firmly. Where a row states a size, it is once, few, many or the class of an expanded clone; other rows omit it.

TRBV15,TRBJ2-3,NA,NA,CATSSREATTDTQYF,TGTGCCACCAGCTCTCGTGAAGCCACCACAGATACGCAGTATTTT
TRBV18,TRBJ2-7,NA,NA,CASSPRRGSGARVEQYF,TGTGCCAGCTCACCCCGCCGGGGGTCAGGGGCGCGGGTCGAGCAGTACTTC
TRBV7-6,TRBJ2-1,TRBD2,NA,CASSLTSGGASSYNEQFF,TGTGCCAGCAGCTTGACTAGCGGGGGGGCTAGCTCCTACAATGAGCAGTTCTTC
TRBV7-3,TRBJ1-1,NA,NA,CASSLSIGRAEAFF,TGTGCCAGCAGCTTATCAATAGGGCGCGCTGAAGCTTTCTTT
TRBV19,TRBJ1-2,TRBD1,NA,CASSRQGGHYGYTF,TGTGCCAGTAGTAGACAGGGAGGGCACTATGGCTACACCTTC
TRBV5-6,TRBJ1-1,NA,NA,CASSYGPNTEAFF,TGTGCCAGCAGCTATGGACCGAACACTGAAGCTTTCTTT
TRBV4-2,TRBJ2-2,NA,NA,CASSQDTLFTGELFF,TGTGCCAGCAGCCAAGATACGCTCTTCACCGGGGAGCTGTTTTTT
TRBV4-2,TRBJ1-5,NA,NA,CASSSYTGGVSNQPQHF,TGTGCCAGCAGCTCATACACGGGAGGGGTGAGCAATCAGCCCCAGCATTTT
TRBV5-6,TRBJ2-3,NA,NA,CASSFGQSTQYF,TGTGCCAGCAGCTTCGGCCAGAGTACGCAGTATTTT
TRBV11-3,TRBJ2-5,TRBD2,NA,CASSLREGFRETQYF,TGTGCCAGCAGCTTAAGGGAGGGTTTTCGGGAGACCCAGTACTTC
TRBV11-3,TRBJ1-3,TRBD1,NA,CASSHRFQGATGSGNTIYF,TGTGCCAGCAGCCACCGTTTTCAGGGGGCGACGGGCTCTGGAAACACCATATATTTT
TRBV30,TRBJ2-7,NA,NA,CAWSPGQVETYEQYF,TGTGCCTGGAGTCCCGGGCAGGTCGAAACCTACGAGCAGTACTTC
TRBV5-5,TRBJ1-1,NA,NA,CASSLVETEAFF,TGTGCCAGCAGCTTGGTGGAAACTGAAGCTTTCTTT
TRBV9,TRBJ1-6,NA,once,CASSDRGWGDSPLHF,TGTGCCAGCAGCGACAGAGGGTGGGGAGATTCACCCCTCCACTTT
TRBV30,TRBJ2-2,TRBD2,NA,CAWSGLAGANTGELFF,TGTGCCTGGAGTGGACTAGCGGGGGCGAACACCGGGGAGCTGTTTTTT
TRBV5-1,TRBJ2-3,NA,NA,CASSLAFRTSTDTQYF,TGCGCCAGCAGCTTGGCGTTCAGGACTAGCACAGATACGCAGTATTTT
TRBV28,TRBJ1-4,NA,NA,CASSPVRAAEKLFF,TGTGCCAGCAGTCCGGTGCGGGCGGCAGAAAAACTGTTTTTT
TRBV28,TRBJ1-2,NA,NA,CASSPPRQNYGYTF,TGTGCCAGCAGTCCGCCACGGCAGAACTATGGCTACACCTTC
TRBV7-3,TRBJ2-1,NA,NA,CASSPGRTAQQFF,TGTGCCAGCAGCCCAGGACGGACAGCCCAGCAGTTCTTC
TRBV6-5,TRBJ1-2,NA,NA,CASSLTGLYGYTF,TGTGCCAGCAGCCTGACAGGCCTCTATGGCTACACCTTC
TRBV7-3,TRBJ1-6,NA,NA,CASSLTAGSGSPLHF,TGTGCCAGCAGCTTAACGGCAGGGAGCGGTTCACCCCTCCACTTT
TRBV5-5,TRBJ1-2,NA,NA,CASSSGTASNLYGYTF,TGTGCCAGCAGCTCGGGGACCGCCAGTAATCTCTATGGCTACACCTTC
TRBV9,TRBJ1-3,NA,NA,CASSVTGTASSGNTIYF,TGTGCCAGCAGCGTGACCGGGACGGCAAGCTCTGGAAACACCATATATTTT
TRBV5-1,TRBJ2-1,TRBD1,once,CASSLEDRDYNEQFF,TGCGCCAGCAGCTTGGAGGACAGGGACTACAATGAGCAGTTCTTC
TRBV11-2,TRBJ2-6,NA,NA,CASTNPGTGANVLTF,TGTGCCAGCACCAATCCTGGGACTGGGGCCAACGTCCTGACTTTC
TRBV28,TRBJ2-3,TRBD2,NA,CASSGSGVSDTQYF,TGTGCCAGCAGTGGTAGCGGGGTATCAGATACGCAGTATTTT
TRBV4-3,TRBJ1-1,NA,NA,CASSQELAPPAFF,TGCGCCAGCAGCCAAGAATTGGCACCCCCAGCTTTCTTT
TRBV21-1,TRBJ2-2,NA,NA,CASSPNRYSTGELFF,TGTGCCAGCAGCCCAAATAGGTATAGCACCGGGGAGCTGTTTTTT
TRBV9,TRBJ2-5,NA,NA,CASSPPVAQETQYF,TGTGCCAGCAGCCCTCCGGTCGCCCAAGAGACCCAGTACTTC
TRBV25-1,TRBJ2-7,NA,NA,CASSSDRAYEQYF,TGTGCCAGCAGTAGCGACAGAGCCTACGAGCAGTACTTC
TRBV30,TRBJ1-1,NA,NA,CAWSVYTNTEAFF,TGTGCCTGGAGTGTATATACGAACACTGAAGCTTTCTTT
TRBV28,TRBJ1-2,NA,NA,CATGYGNYGYTF,TGTGCCACCGGATACGGTAACTATGGCTACACCTTC
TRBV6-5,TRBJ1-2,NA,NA,CASSSGTKGYTF,TGTGCCAGCAGCTCCGGGACTAAGGGCTACACCTTC
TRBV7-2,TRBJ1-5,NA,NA,CASSLVLGENQPQHF,TGTGCCAGCAGCTTAGTTTTGGGGGAGAATCAGCCCCAGCATTTT
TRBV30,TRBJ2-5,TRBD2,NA,CAWSLGLAGGMLLRETQYF,TGTGCCTGGAGTTTAGGACTAGCGGGGGGGATGTTGTTGAGGGAGACCCAGTACTTC
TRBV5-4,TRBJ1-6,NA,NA,CASSSRTWTDNSPLHF,TGTGCCAGCAGCTCACGGACATGGACCGATAATTCACCCCTCCACTTT
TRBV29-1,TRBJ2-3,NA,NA,CSVEGSQRQYF,TGCAGCGTTGAAGGGTCTCAACGGCAGTATTTT
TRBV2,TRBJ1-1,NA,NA,CASSPGQIGAFF,TGTGCCAGCAGCCCTGGACAAATTGGAGCTTTCTTT
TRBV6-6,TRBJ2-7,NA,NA,CATRRRQEAYEQYF,TGTGCCACCCGTAGGCGACAGGAAGCCTACGAGCAGTACTTC
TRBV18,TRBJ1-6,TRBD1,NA,CASSPDRANNSPLHF,TGTGCCAGCTCACCAGACAGGGCTAATAATTCACCCCTCCACTTT
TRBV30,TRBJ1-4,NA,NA,CAWSSPGTVNEKLFF,TGTGCCTGGAGTTCCCCCGGGACGGTTAATGAAAAACTGTTTTTT
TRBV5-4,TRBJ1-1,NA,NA,CASSLQVLGTEAFF,TGTGCCAGCAGCTTACAGGTCTTAGGCACTGAAGCTTTCTTT
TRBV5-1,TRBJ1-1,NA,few,CASSLSRLNTEAFF,TGCGCCAGCAGCTTGTCCAGATTGAACACTGAAGCTTTCTTT
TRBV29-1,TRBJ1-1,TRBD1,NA,CSGGTGGEAFF,TGCAGCGGCGGGACAGGGGGTGAAGCTTTCTTT
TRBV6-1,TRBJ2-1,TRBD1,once,CASREGTGDYNEQFF,TGTGCCAGCAGGGAAGGGACAGGGGACTACAATGAGCAGTTCTTC